This T cell receptor (beta chain) was profiled in a study of blood T cell repertoires in COVID-19. For the study at large: Researchers got acute and convalescent COVID-19 samples from the United States, Italy and Spain. PBMCs, B-cell-depleted T cells, or T cells were the source of the cDNA or gDNA that made up the material.

V dropped 2 bases and J dropped 9; count of bases not matched to a gene: 7. This CDR3 has 15 amino acids. Germline CDR1 is MNHEY and CDR2 is SVGAGI. This clone turned up a few times. Per the original data handling: Estimation of nucleated cell counts was performed using reference gene primer amplification. Profiled with immunoSEQ multiplex PCR; TCRdb holds only in-frame clones, not every one. The V and J calls and the clone size are those of that table, but D and trimming were determined from the DNA. The sample comprises 150,000 to 200,000 clones, around 88% of which are singletons, and 3.5% to 4.5% rests with the top ten.

The TCR comes from a woman in her 30s with acute or convalescent COVID-19. Sample: peripheral blood. The chain uses TRBV6-5 and TRBJ1-6; 7 bases map to TRBD1. The CDR3 nucleotides read TGTGCCAGCAGTTACAAAGGGGGCCCTTTTTCACCCCTCCACTTT. This gives the protein CASSYKGGPFSPLHF.